The next 23 T cell receptor beta chains were all read from a single sample in a study of T cell repertoires in cytomegalovirus infection. Each CDR3 protein is one row after TCRdb ran MiXCR on the reads. This table has hundreds of thousands of distinct CDR3 sequences, approximately 24% appearing once. Sequencing used CD8+ T cells from PBMCs. The receptors originated from a human donor in good health (CMV status not recorded). Some clones in this sample may be carry-over from other donors' samples.

This clonotype was counted between two and nine times. The J gene is TRBJ1-5, the V gene TRBV5-8; D is unresolved. The V end lost 3 bases, the J end lost 0 bases, and 10 bases lay between the germline ends. Looked up from germline, CDR1 is SGHTS and CDR2 is YDEGEE. This CDR3 contains 15 residues. The CDR3 loop is CASSSRVYSNQPQHF. The CDR3 nucleotides read TGTGCCAGCAGCTCCCGGGTATATAGCAATCAGCCCCAGCATTTT.

This clonotype has ten or more counts. The V and J genes are TRBV5-1 and TRBJ1-5; 7 bases match TRBD1. Germline V gives CDR1 SGHRS, CDR2 YFSETQ. The CDR3 spans 15 residues. The ends lost 0 bases at V and 4 bases at J; junction bases unmatched: 4. This chain's CDR3 is CASSLGTGENQPQHF. The CDR3 DNA sequence: TGCGCCAGCAGCTTGGGCACAGGGGAGAATCAGCCCCAGCATTTT. Full variable domain (outside the CDR3, taken from reference TRBV5-1 and TRBJ1-5): KAGVTQTPRYLIKTRGQQVTLSCSPISGHRSVSWYQQTPGQGLQFLFEYFSETQRNKGNFPGRFSGRQFSNSRSEMNVSTLELGDSALYLCASSLGTGENQPQHFGDGTRLSIL.

This chain joins TRBV15 and TRBJ1-1, with TRBD1 identical over 11 bases. CDR1 and CDR2 from the germline V gene are LNHNV and YYDKDF (reference sequence). CDR3 length: 15 amino acids. The J segment lost 1 base and the V segment lost 9 bases, leaving 7 bases of the junction unmatched. The chain's CDR3 is CATRTGGFTNTEAFF. As DNA, the CDR3 is TGTGCCACTAGGACAGGGGGCTTTACGAACACTGAAGCTTTCTTT.

This clonotype has a handful of counts. J is TRBJ2-3 and V is TRBV7-6; TRBD2 aligns across 13 bases. CDR3 size: 19 residues. The V gene's germline CDR1 is SGHVS and CDR2 FNYEAQ. V was clipped by 2 bases and J by 2 bases; unmatched bases: 10. The CDR3 protein is CASSLFSGLAGLPTDTQYF. The CDR3 DNA is TGTGCCAGCAGCTTATTTTCGGGACTAGCGGGGCTTCCCACAGATACGCAGTATTTT.

This chain joins TRBV20-1 and TRBJ1-2; D remains unclear. This CDR3 is built from 14 residues. The V gene's germline CDR1 is DFQATT and CDR2 SNEGSKA (reference sequence). V shed 0 bases and J shed 6 bases, with 14 bases lying between them. The CDR3 DNA is TGCAGTGCTAGAGACAGGACTTGGGTTGATGGCTACACCTTC. This gives the protein CSARDRTWVDGYTF.

This clonotype was seen a few times. The gene calls are TRBV4-3 and TRBJ2-5, with 8 bases identical to TRBD2. CDR3 length: 16 amino acids. The V segment lost 0 bases and the J segment 5 bases; nucleotides outside the gene matches: 8. Germline assignment: CDR1 LGHNA and CDR2 YSLEER. The CDR3, as DNA: TGCGCCAGCAGCCAAGAGAAGGGACTAGTTGGCGAGACCCAGTACTTC. Protein: CASSQEKGLVGETQYF.

CDR3 sequence (DNA): TGTGCCAGCAGTTTCTCTAGGACTAGCGCCTACAATGAGCAGTTCTTC. This sequence encodes CASSFSRTSAYNEQFF. The gene calls are TRBV27 and TRBJ2-1, with 9 bases matching TRBD2. The length of the CDR3 is 16 residues. V trimming: 3 bases; J trimming: 2 bases; junction bases outside the gene matches: 5. Germline CDR1 is MNHEY and CDR2 is SMNVEV (reference sequence).

V and J are TRBV5-6 and TRBJ1-5; D ambiguous. Germline CDR1 reads SGHDT; CDR2 reads YYEEEE. V lost 7 bases and J 3 bases, leaving 8 bases between the germline ends. The CDR3 is 12 residues long. This CDR3 reads CASEKTNQPQHF. The CDR3 coding sequence is TGTGCCAGCGAAAAGACCAATCAGCCCCAGCATTTT.

This clonotype has only a few counts. The chain has TRBV5-6 and TRBJ2-7, with D tentatively TRBD1 or TRBD2 (5 bases each). The CDR3 has 13 residues. The germline gives CDR1 SGHDT, CDR2 YYEEEE. Trimming took 4 bases from V and 2 from J, leaving 10 bases between them. CDR3 DNA sequence: TGTGCCAGCAGCCACGGGACGACCTACGAGCAGTACGTC. Protein product: CASSHGTTYEQYV.

The V gene is TRBV4-1, the J gene TRBJ2-1; 16 bases agree with TRBD2. V lost 4 bases and J lost 6; bases outside the gene matches: 3. CDR1 is MGHRA, CDR2 YSYEKL, per germline. The CDR3 spans 16 residues. This CDR3 is CASSRGTSGGVNEQFF. CDR3 nucleotides: TGCGCCAGCAGCCGAGGGACTAGCGGGGGGGTCAATGAGCAGTTCTTC.

The rearrangement joins TRBV12-3 or TRBV12-4 to TRBJ1-2; D unresolved. Trimming pared 3 bases from V and 3 bases from J, leaving 5 bases between. There are 12 residues in the CDR3. CDR3 region: CASSLYDYGYTF. The CDR3 DNA reads TGTGCCAGCAGTTTGTATGACTATGGCTACACCTTC.

This clonotype has just a few counts. A read error may be the cause here, since a much bigger clone is one base away. The J gene is TRBJ1-2, the V gene TRBV12-3 or TRBV12-4; 7 positions match TRBD1. The CDR3 is 13 residues long. CDR3 region: CVSSAGQLYGYTF. The CDR3, as DNA: TGTGTCAGCAGTGCGGGACAGTTATATGGCTACACCTTC.

V is TRBV14 and J is TRBJ2-1; 7 bases are shared with TRBD1. Germline trimming cut 3 bases from V and 2 bases from J; bases unmatched to any gene: 4. Germline V gives CDR1 SGHDN, CDR2 FVKESK. The CDR3 extends over 15 amino acids. The CDR3 DNA reads TGTGCCAGCAGCCATTACAGGGGACCCTACAATGAGCAGTTCTTC. Its translation: CASSHYRGPYNEQFF.

This clonotype was counted once. The rearrangement joins TRBV4-3 to TRBJ2-2; TRBD2 matches at 10 bases. Germline CDR1 is LGHNA and CDR2 is YSLEER. The CDR3 covers 17 residues. With 0 bases clipped from V and 0 bases from J, the junction kept 1 base outside the gene matches. The CDR3 region is CASSQELAGSNTGELFF. CDR3 nucleotide sequence: TGCGCCAGCAGCCAAGAACTAGCGGGGTCGAACACCGGGGAGCTGTTTTTT.

This clonotype was counted many times. The chain joins TRBV6-1 to TRBJ1-1; possibly TRBD1 for D (6 bases). Germline CDR1 MNHNS, CDR2 SASEGT. This CDR3 comprises 13 residues. Between the trimmed V and J ends, which lost 6 bases and 4 bases, there was a span of 12 bases. In nucleotides, the CDR3 is TGTGCCAGCAGAAAGGGGGGGATCACTGAAGCTTTCTTT. Translating gives CASRKGGITEAFF.

The chain uses TRBV6-2 or TRBV6-3 and TRBJ1-1, with D possibly matching TRBD1 (6 bases). Deletions cut 5 bases from V and 6 bases from J, with 13 bases between. This CDR3 comprises 13 residues. The V gene's germline CDR1 is MNHEY and CDR2 SVGEGT. The CDR3 bases are TGTGCCAGCAGTAATACCGGGGGCCCTGAAGCTTTCTTT. This encodes CASSNTGGPEAFF.

This clonotype has at least ten counts. The V and J genes are TRBV28 and TRBJ2-2; D is possibly TRBD1 or TRBD2 (6 bases each). Germline loops: CDR1 MDHEN, CDR2 SYDVKM. CDR3 size: 15 residues. Trimming left V 3 bases short and J 4 bases short, with 12 bases between. The CDR3: CASSFGGGPTGELFF. CDR3 DNA: TGTGCCAGCAGTTTCGGAGGGGGGCCCACCGGGGAGCTGTTTTTT.

This clonotype was seen repeatedly, ten times or more. The J gene is TRBJ2-1, the V gene TRBV7-8; D gene ambiguous. The CDR3 spans 13 residues. Trimming left V 1 base short and J 12 bases short, with 13 bases between. Germline V gene sequence: CDR1 SGHVS, CDR2 FQNEAQ. CDR3 region: CASSLEVTYRQFF. In nucleotides, the CDR3 is TGTGCCAGCAGCTTAGAAGTTACCTATCGGCAGTTCTTC.

This sequence joins TRBV10-3 and TRBJ1-2; D is unresolved. This CDR3 contains 12 residues. CDR1 and CDR2 from the germline V gene are ENHRY and SYGVKD. Trimming removed 6 bases from V and 6 bases from J, with 11 bases in between. The CDR3 DNA reads TGTGCCATCAGGGACGAGGATAATGGCTACACCTTC. Residues: CAIRDEDNGYTF.

The chain combines TRBV12-3 or TRBV12-4 with TRBJ1-1, with D perhaps matching TRBD1 (5 bases). CDR3 length: 14 residues. V lost 3 bases and J lost 1, with 9 bases in between. CDR3 region: CASSFIGTNTEAFF. The CDR3 region has the DNA TGTGCCAGCAGTTTCATAGGGACGAACACTGAAGCTTTCTTT.

This chain uses TRBV6-5 with TRBJ2-7, with unresolved D. The V end lost 0 bases, the J end lost 3 bases, and 15 bases lay between the germline ends. The CDR3 is made up of 16 amino acids. Germline lookup yields CDR1 MNHEY and CDR2 SVGAGI. The CDR3 loop reads CASSYSNQVGYYEQYV. The CDR3 nucleotides read TGTGCCAGCAGTTACTCGAATCAGGTTGGGTACTACGAGCAGTACGTC.

This clonotype was observed at least ten times. The rearrangement links TRBV7-2 to TRBJ2-1, with D perhaps TRBD1 (6 bases). The V and J ends lost 4 bases and 3 bases respectively, with 16 bases between them. CDR1 is SGHTA, CDR2 FQGNSA, per germline. The CDR3 has 16 amino acids. CDR3 loop: CASSSYRANFYNEQFF. In DNA form, the CDR3 reads TGTGCCAGCAGCTCCTACAGGGCCAACTTCTACAATGAGCAGTTCTTC.

Points on this clonotype: At one end, the junction sequence differs from germline, possibly due to a read error. This chain links TRBV7-2 with TRBJ2-1; 8 bases match TRBD2. In germline, CDR1 is SGHTA, CDR2 FQGNSA. This CDR3 has 15 amino acids. The CDR3 region is CVSSLAAGGIHGQFF. For the CDR3, the DNA is TGTGTCAGCAGCTTAGCTGCGGGGGGTATCCATGGGCAGTTCTTC.